The 31 T cell receptor beta chains listed next were all sequenced from one sample in a study of T cells after yellow fever vaccination. One entry per CDR3 protein results from TCRdb running MiXCR on the 5' RACE reads. The table records roughly 300,000 distinct CDR3 sequences, roughly 8.6% of them present only once. Source: PBMCs, taken roughly 46 days after the first yellow fever vaccination. These receptors were taken from a man aged 18 to 30 who received the YFV17D yellow fever vaccine.

This clonotype appeared a few times. The V gene is TRBV6-5, the J gene TRBJ2-7; D is undetermined. The CDR3 consists of 14 residues. Germline lookup yields CDR1 MNHEY and CDR2 SVGAGI. Trimming removed 0 bases at V and 4 bases at J, with 10 bases between. CDR3 in DNA: TGTGCCAGCAGTTACTCACTGGGCGCTTACGAGCAGTACGTC. Protein product: CASSYSLGAYEQYV.

The chain has TRBV2 and TRBJ2-7; 7 bases align to TRBD1. J lost 2 bases, V lost 4 bases, and 11 bases had no gene match. Germline-derived CDR1 and CDR2 are SNHLY and FYNNEI. The CDR3 is made up of 16 amino acids. Here the CDR3 reads CASSVPMNRGTYEQYV. The CDR3 DNA reads TGTGCCAGCAGTGTACCGATGAACAGGGGTACCTACGAGCAGTACGTC.

This clonotype was seen only a few times. The chain is built from TRBV7-2 and TRBJ1-6, with D tentatively TRBD1 (6 bases). From germline, CDR1 is SGHTA and CDR2 FQGNSA. V lost 1 base to trimming and J lost 9 bases, with 16 bases between them. The CDR3 extends over 16 amino acids. The CDR3 region is CASSLVAGATGSPLHF. The DNA of the CDR3 is TGTGCCAGCAGCTTAGTAGCGGGGGCGACTGGTTCACCCCTCCACTTT.

This clonotype was observed many times. The chain carries TRBV7-2 and TRBJ1-1; D unresolved. The CDR3 has 15 amino acids. V lost 2 bases and J lost 1, with 11 bases in between. Germline V lookup: CDR1 SGHTA, CDR2 FQGNSA. The CDR3 sequence: CASSLTYLSNTEAFF. CDR3 bases: TGTGCCAGCAGCTTAACGTACCTTTCGAACACTGAAGCTTTCTTT.

The chain recombines TRBV10-3 with TRBJ2-7; TRBD1 aligns across 10 bases. The CDR3 runs to 15 residues. Germline V lookup: CDR1 ENHRY, CDR2 SYGVKD. Trimming at V came to 5 bases and at J to 5 bases, leaving 9 bases not matched to a gene. Written as DNA, the CDR3 is TGTGCCATCAGTACGGGACAGGGGTCTCTGGACGAGCAGTACGTC. This translates into CAISTGQGSLDEQYV.

The CDR3 spells CSVERGLYGYTF. CDR3 bases: TGCAGCGTTGAAAGGGGTTTATATGGCTACACCTTC. This sequence joins TRBV29-1 and TRBJ1-2; possible D gene TRBD1, 5 bases. Germline lookup yields CDR1 SQVTM and CDR2 ANQGSEA. V lost 2 bases, J lost 5 bases, and 9 bases lay in between. CDR3 length: 12 residues.

This sequence joins TRBV5-1 and TRBJ2-2; D call uncertain. Trimming shortened V by 0 bases and J by 4 bases, and 10 bases separated the two germline ends. Germline V gene lookup returns CDR1 SGHRS and CDR2 YFSETQ. CDR3 length: 15 amino acids. CDR3 nucleotide sequence: TGCGCCAGCAGCTTGGTTGGCGGTAGCACCGGGGAGCTGTTTTTT. Protein product: CASSLVGGSTGELFF.

This clonotype was found a few times. This chain joins TRBV2 and TRBJ2-1; TRBD1 matches 10 bases. V lost 3 bases and J lost 10; bases outside the gene matches: 9. Germline V gene data show CDR1 as SNHLY and CDR2 as FYNNEI. The CDR3 has 15 residues. In DNA, the CDR3 is TGTGCCAGCAGTGAGAGGACAGGGGGGCGCAGAGAGCAGTTCTTC. This translates into CASSERTGGRREQFF.

Ten or more counts support this clonotype. The rearrangement links TRBV5-1 to TRBJ1-1; possibly TRBD1 for D (5 bases). The CDR3 runs 15 residues. V was trimmed by 3 bases and J by 5 bases, leaving 17 bases between them. Germline CDR1 and CDR2: SGHRS and YFSETQ. In DNA form, the CDR3 reads TGCGCCAGCAGCTCCCTTAACCCAGGGAAAACTGAAGCTTTCTTT. It is translated as CASSSLNPGKTEAFF.

This clonotype was seen more than once but under ten times. The CDR3 DNA reads TGCAGTGCTAGCGGTGTAGGGGGGCCTGGCTACACCTTC. It translates to CSASGVGGPGYTF. The J gene is TRBJ1-2, the V gene TRBV20-1, with D possibly TRBD1 on 6 matching bases. V was shortened by 3 bases and J by 7 bases, with 15 bases between the two germline ends. Germline CDR1 reads DFQATT; CDR2 reads SNEGSKA (reference sequence). There are 13 residues in the CDR3.

The genes are TRBV6-1 and TRBJ2-7, with 7 nucleotides matching TRBD1. The CDR3 runs 13 residues. The V and J ends lost 8 bases and 6 bases, in that order; junction bases with no gene match: 10. Germline V lookup: CDR1 MNHNS, CDR2 SASEGT. CDR3 in DNA: TGTGCCAGCTTCGGGACAGCTCTCTCCGAGCAGTACTTC. Encoded protein: CASFGTALSEQYF.

This rearrangement joins TRBV12-3 or TRBV12-4 to TRBJ1-4; 7 bases line up with TRBD1. The V gene end was trimmed by 5 bases and the J gene end by 8 bases; junction bases not matched to a gene: 8. There are 14 residues in the CDR3. CDR3 protein: CASSNQGVGEKLFF. CDR3 DNA: TGTGCCAGCAGTAATCAGGGGGTAGGAGAAAAACTGTTTTTT.

The table lists this clonotype with a few counts. The V and J genes are TRBV7-9 and TRBJ1-2; tentative D call: TRBD1 (6 bases). Germline V gene sequence: CDR1 SEHNR, CDR2 FQNEAQ (reference sequence). CDR3 length equals 15 residues. The V end was cut by 3 bases, the J end by 0 bases, with 11 bases between. CDR3 DNA sequence: TGTGCCAGCAGCTTTGGAGGGGGAGCTAACTATGGCTACACCTTC. Translated: CASSFGGGANYGYTF.

This clonotype has more than one count but fewer than ten. The chain is built from TRBV12-3 or TRBV12-4 and TRBJ1-5; weak D call: TRBD1 (5 bases). V lost 6 bases and J lost 6, with 12 bases in between. The CDR3 length is 13 residues. The DNA of the CDR3 is TGTGCCAGCAGGGTGGGGGTAGCTCAGCCCCAGCATTTT. Protein sequence: CASRVGVAQPQHF.

V and J are TRBV5-1 and TRBJ1-1; 7 bases align to TRBD1. The ends lost 0 bases at V and 6 bases at J; junction bases unmatched: 5. The CDR3 is 14 residues long. Germline V CDR1 and CDR2: SGHRS, YFSETQ. The DNA of the CDR3 is TGCGCCAGCAGCTTGGAGGGGGCGGCGGCTGAAGCTTTCTTT. Protein sequence: CASSLEGAAAEAFF.

This clonotype was seen ten or more times. V is TRBV9 and J is TRBJ1-2; possibly TRBD1 for D (6 bases). The CDR3 is made up of 13 amino acids. The germline gives CDR1 SGDLS, CDR2 YYNGEE. V was cut by 5 bases and J by 2 bases, with 10 bases left in between. The CDR3: CASRPDRNYGYTF. The CDR3 DNA reads TGTGCCAGCAGACCGGACAGAAACTATGGCTACACCTTC.

The chain carries TRBV20-1 and TRBJ2-1, with a possible D match to TRBD2 (7 bases). CDR3 size: 13 residues. Trimming cost V 2 bases and J 9 bases, with 14 bases left between them. CDR1 and CDR2 (germline): DFQATT, SNEGSKA (reference sequence). DNA of the CDR3: TGCAGTGCTAGACGGGGGGCCTGGACTGAGCAGTTCTTC. Translating gives CSARRGAWTEQFF.

This chain connects TRBV20-1 to TRBJ1-3; D remains unclear. CDR3 size: 12 residues. The V end was cut by 3 bases, the J end by 2 bases, with 5 bases between. Looked up from germline, CDR1 is DFQATT and CDR2 is SNEGSKA (reference sequence). This CDR3 reads CSARTAGNTIYF. The CDR3 nucleotides read TGCAGTGCTAGGACGGCTGGAAACACCATATATTTT.

This clonotype was detected only a few times. The chain links TRBV10-3 to TRBJ2-7, with D possibly matching TRBD1 (6 bases). This CDR3 spans 16 amino acids. CDR1 ENHRY and CDR2 SYGVKD come from the germline V gene. Trimming removed 3 bases at V and 2 bases at J, with 17 bases between. For the CDR3, the DNA is TGTGCCATCAGTGACCCCGGACAGCCCCAGACCTACGAGCAGTACTTC. Translation gives CAISDPGQPQTYEQYF.

V usage is TRBV27 and J usage is TRBJ2-3; 10 bases are shared with TRBD2. Per germline, CDR1 MNHEY and CDR2 SMNVEV (reference sequence). The CDR3 runs 16 residues. J lost 2 bases, V lost 3 bases, and 5 bases had no gene match. The CDR3 bases are TGTGCCAGCAGTTTTAGCGGGGGGCCCCCCACAGATACGCAGTATTTT. It specifies CASSFSGGPPTDTQYF.

This clonotype has a count of ten or more. The CDR3 here is CASSLDREQYF. As DNA, the CDR3 is TGTGCCAGCAGCTTGGATCGCGAGCAGTACTTC. The V and J genes are TRBV13 and TRBJ2-7; the D is unclear. V was cut by 3 bases and J by 6 bases, with 6 bases left in between. From germline, CDR1 is PRHDT and CDR2 FYEKMQ (reference sequence). The CDR3 is made up of 11 amino acids.

A few counts support this clonotype. This chain uses TRBV5-1 with TRBJ2-5, with D tentatively TRBD1 (6 bases). The CDR3 sequence is 18 residues long. Germline CDR1 reads SGHRS; CDR2 reads YFSETQ. With 1 base removed from V and 0 bases from J, the gap between germline ends came to 19 bases. CDR3 DNA: TGCGCCAGCAGCTTGTCGGGGCAGGCCAGGGGTTACCAAGAGACCCAGTACTTC. Protein: CASSLSGQARGYQETQYF.

This sequence joins TRBV5-1 and TRBJ1-1, with a tentative D call TRBD1 (5 bases). CDR3 length equals 13 residues. Germline CDR1 reads SGHRS; CDR2 reads YFSETQ. Trimming removed 4 bases at V and 10 bases at J, with 17 bases between. The CDR3 protein is CASSPTPGEGAFF. For the CDR3, the DNA is TGCGCCAGCAGCCCCACCCCGGGGGAGGGAGCTTTCTTT.

V and J are TRBV4-1 and TRBJ2-2; no clear D gene. The CDR3 length is 16 residues. Germline V gives CDR1 MGHRA, CDR2 YSYEKL. The V end was cut by 0 bases, the J end by 11 bases, with 19 bases between. The CDR3: CASSQEVSFGYGELFF. CDR3 sequence (DNA): TGCGCCAGCAGCCAAGAAGTTTCCTTCGGGTATGGAGAGCTGTTTTTT.

The chain combines TRBV7-8 with TRBJ2-5; D may correspond to TRBD1 or TRBD2 (6 bases each). V was shortened by 6 bases and J by 7 bases, with 18 bases between the two germline ends. Germline assignment: CDR1 SGHVS and CDR2 FQNEAQ. The CDR3 consists of 14 residues. The CDR3: CASRVPRGPRTQYF. The CDR3 DNA is TGTGCCAGCAGAGTCCCCCGGGGGCCCAGGACCCAGTACTTC.

This clonotype was observed a few times. The chain recombines TRBV7-2 with TRBJ1-2; no clear D. This CDR3 is built from 12 residues. The germline V gene encodes CDR1 SGHTA and CDR2 FQGNSA. Between the trimmed V and J ends, which lost 1 base and 8 bases, there was a span of 8 bases. The CDR3 DNA reads as TGTGCCAGCAGCTTAGGCCCGGGCGGCTACACCTTC. Amino acids: CASSLGPGGYTF.

This clonotype came up a few times. The genes are TRBV28 and TRBJ1-2; D is ambiguous. This CDR3 comprises 13 residues. V gave up 8 bases and J gave up 4 bases, with 14 bases separating them. The V gene's germline CDR1 is MDHEN and CDR2 SYDVKM. CDR3 sequence (DNA): TGTGCCAGCGCGCAGGTCCCCTTCTATGGCTACACCTTC. Its protein is CASAQVPFYGYTF.

This clonotype was seen a handful of times. This chain joins TRBV6-2 or TRBV6-3 and TRBJ2-2; 10 bases are shared with TRBD1. Unmatched junction bases numbered 6, after V lost 2 bases and J lost 6 bases. This CDR3 is 16 amino acids long. The germline gives CDR1 MNHEY, CDR2 SVGEGT. In DNA form, the CDR3 reads TGTGCCAGCAGTTACGACAGGGGGCAAATTGCCGGGGAGCTGTTTTTT. Translation: CASSYDRGQIAGELFF.

V usage is TRBV12-3 or TRBV12-4 and J usage is TRBJ1-1; D is ambiguous. Deletions cut 6 bases from V and 5 bases from J, with 10 bases between. This CDR3 spans 12 amino acids. The CDR3 loop is CASSKGRTEAFF. The DNA for the CDR3 is TGTGCCAGCAGCAAAGGTCGGACTGAAGCTTTCTTT.

This clonotype was seen more than once but under ten times. CDR3 sequence reads: CASSSQGLDTGELFF. CDR3 bases: TGTGCCAGCAGCTCACAGGGATTGGACACCGGGGAGCTGTTTTTT. The V call is TRBV7-3, the J call TRBJ2-2; tentative D call: TRBD1 (6 bases). CDR3 length: 15 amino acids. With 4 bases removed from V and 3 bases from J, the gap between germline ends came to 12 bases. Germline assignment: CDR1 SGHTA and CDR2 FQGTGA.

This clonotype occurred a few times. V gene TRBV15 combines with J gene TRBJ2-6; D uncertain. Looked up from germline, CDR1 is LNHNV and CDR2 is YYDKDF (reference sequence). V gave up 1 base and J gave up 4 bases, with 2 bases separating them. CDR3 length: 13 amino acids. This chain's CDR3 is CATSRAGANVLTF. The CDR3 DNA follows: TGTGCCACCAGCAGAGCGGGGGCCAACGTCCTGACTTTC.